Listed below are T cell receptor beta chains from one sample, sequenced in a study of identical twins. TCRdb ran MiXCR on the 5' RACE reads and lists one entry per CDR3 protein. The repertoire includes over 250,000 distinct CDR3 sequences, roughly 10% of them detected once, and roughly 7% sits in the top ten. This same sample was also part of a study on yellow fever vaccine responses in identical twins.

The sequenced material came from CD8+ T cells sorted from blood. Receptors were obtained from a woman aged 18-29 years in good health. CDR3s include the opening cysteine and the closing phenylalanine or tryptophan. A D gene is named only where the DNA matches it firmly. Clone size is shown for a subset of rows, as once, few, many or a class of expanded clone.

J	D	V	length	size	DNA	CDR3
TRBJ2-7	.	TRBV7-2	13	many	TGTGCCAGCAGCTTAGTACTAGACTACGAGCAGTACTTC	CASSLVLDYEQYF
TRBJ2-5	.	TRBV28	16	few	TGTGCCAGCAGCACACGTCAGGACAGCCTCCAAGAGACCCAGTACTTC	CASSTRQDSLQETQYF
TRBJ2-1	.	TRBV6-4	16	many	TGTGCCAGCAGTGACGGGGCGGGGAATTCCCACAATGAGCAGTTCTTC	CASSDGAGNSHNEQFF
TRBJ1-6	TRBD1	TRBV27	15	many	TGTGCCAGCAGTCCCCGACAGGGTGGTAATTCACCCCTCCACTTT	CASSPRQGGNSPLHF
TRBJ2-7	TRBD2	TRBV6-2/TRBV6-3	15	few	TGTGCCAGCAGTAAGATGACTAGCAACCCCTACGAGCAGTACTTC	CASSKMTSNPYEQYF
TRBJ1-4	.	TRBV28	16	few	TGTGCCAGCAGTTTAAGAACTCTGGGGACTAATGAAAAACTGTTTTTT	CASSLRTLGTNEKLFF
TRBJ2-1	.	TRBV5-1	14	.	TGCGCCAGCACCGAGGGGCCGATTTACAATGAGCAGTTCTTC	CASTEGPIYNEQFF
TRBJ2-7	.	TRBV6-2/TRBV6-3	13	.	TGTGCCAGCACTAAATCGCGGGCGGACGAGCAGTACTTC	CASTKSRADEQYF
TRBJ2-7	.	TRBV7-8	14	many	TGTGCCAGCAGCTTAGACGGAAACTTCTACGAGCAGTACTTC	CASSLDGNFYEQYF
TRBJ1-5	TRBD1	TRBV4-2	15	few	TGTGCCAGCAGCCAGGGACAGGGGGGAAATCAGCCCCAGCATTTT	CASSQGQGGNQPQHF
TRBJ2-5	.	TRBV6-5	14	many	TGTGCCAGCAGTTACTCCGGGCCAAAAGAGACCCAGTACTTC	CASSYSGPKETQYF
TRBJ2-2	.	TRBV7-9	17	many	TGTGCCAGCAGCAACCCCAGGGCGACAGGGAACACCGGGGAGCTGTTTTTT	CASSNPRATGNTGELFF
TRBJ2-1	TRBD2	TRBV6-2/TRBV6-3	15	many	TGTGCCAGCTCCCCGCTGGCTAGCGGGATCAATGAGCAGTTCTTC	CASSPLASGINEQFF
TRBJ2-7	.	TRBV7-9	15	few	TGTGCCAGCAGCTGGGCCGGGGCAGCACCCTACGAGCAGTACTTC	CASSWAGAAPYEQYF
TRBJ2-5	TRBD2	TRBV5-1	16	many	TGCGCCAGCAGCTTTGGTCCCAGCGGGGACCAAGAGACCCAGTACTTC	CASSFGPSGDQETQYF
TRBJ2-1	.	TRBV6-2/TRBV6-3	14	few	TGTGCCAGCAATCCCGTTAGCTCCTACAATGAGCAGTTCTTC	CASNPVSSYNEQFF
TRBJ2-5	.	TRBV4-1	15	many	TGCGCCAGCAGCCAAGAGTGGGGGAATGGGGAGACCCAGTACTTC	CASSQEWGNGETQYF
TRBJ2-2	.	TRBV6-5	12	few	TGTGCCAGCACTAAAAACACCGGGGAGCTGTTTTTT	CASTKNTGELFF
TRBJ2-7	TRBD1	TRBV27	15	few	TGTGCCAGCAGTCCCTTTTGGACAGGGGGCGACGAGCAGTACTTC	CASSPFWTGGDEQYF
TRBJ2-1	TRBD2	TRBV10-2	16	many	TGCGCCAGCAGTGACGGGACTAGCGGGAGATTAAATGAGCAGTTCTTC	CASSDGTSGRLNEQFF
TRBJ1-1	.	TRBV7-2	13	.	TGTGCCAGCAGCGACTGGTTGAACACTGAAGCTTTCTTT	CASSDWLNTEAFF
TRBJ2-7	TRBD2	TRBV15	16	many	TGTGCCACCAGCAGGACGAGCGCTAGGGGCGGGAGAGAGCAGTACTTC	CATSRTSARGGREQYF
TRBJ2-3	.	TRBV12-5	11	many	TGTGCTAGTGGACACACAGATACGCAGTATTTT	CASGHTDTQYF
TRBJ1-1	.	TRBV4-2	12	many	TGTGCCAGCAGCCAGGCCGGGACGGAAGCTTTCTTT	CASSQAGTEAFF
TRBJ2-7	TRBD2	TRBV7-8	14	.	TGTGCCAGCAGCTTAGACCTACTAGCGTACGAGCAGTACTTC	CASSLDLLAYEQYF
TRBJ2-3	.	TRBV11-1	17	.	TGTGCCAGCAGCCCATTAGGGTCCTCTTTTTCCACAGATACGCAGTATTTT	CASSPLGSSFSTDTQYF
TRBJ2-7	.	TRBV29-1	12	.	TGCAGCGCTGGGACCTCATCCTACGAGCAGTACTTC	CSAGTSSYEQYF
TRBJ2-5	TRBD2	TRBV7-9	15	many	TGTGCCAGCAGTTCCAAGCGGGAACCACAAGAGACCCAGTACTTC	CASSSKREPQETQYF
TRBJ1-2	.	TRBV5-6	15	few	TGTGCCAGCAGCTTGCGATACCGGTGGGACTATGGCTACACCTTC	CASSLRYRWDYGYTF
TRBJ2-2	.	TRBV4-3	15	many	TGCGCCAGCAGCCTCGCTCAGGGGAACACCGGGGAGCTGTTTTTT	CASSLAQGNTGELFF
TRBJ2-7	.	TRBV7-2	16	.	TGTGCCAGCAGCACGCATCCACAGTTTACCCCCTACGAGCAGTACTTC	CASSTHPQFTPYEQYF
TRBJ2-2	.	TRBV29-1	13	many	TGCAGCGGCGAACTATCTAACACCGGGGAGCTGTTTTTT	CSGELSNTGELFF
TRBJ2-3	TRBD1	TRBV15	16	many	TGTGCCACCAGCAGGGATCCGGGACAGGGGGCAGATACGCAGTATTTT	CATSRDPGQGADTQYF
TRBJ2-5	TRBD2	TRBV5-1	14	many	TGCGCCAGCACCTTCGGACTAGGTGGGGAGACCCAGTACTTC	CASTFGLGGETQYF
TRBJ2-1	.	TRBV12-3/TRBV12-4	11	many	TGTGCCAGCGAGGCGGGGAATGAGCAGTTCTTC	CASEAGNEQFF
TRBJ2-1	.	TRBV3-1	17	.	TGTGCCTGCTGCAACCCATCGGGCGGGGCCGAACTGGATGAGCAGTTCTTC	CACCNPSGGAELDEQFF
TRBJ2-5	TRBD1	TRBV5-1	15	.	TGCGCCAGCAGCTCCTGGACAGGGTTGGGGGAGACCCAGTACTTC	CASSSWTGLGETQYF
TRBJ2-1	.	TRBV4-3	16	few	TGCGCCAGCAGCCAAGATTTGGGGGCTAACTACAATGAGCAGTTCTTC	CASSQDLGANYNEQFF
TRBJ2-2	.	TRBV20-1	12	many	TGCAGTGCTAGAGATAGACGCGGGGAGCTGTTTTTT	CSARDRRGELFF
TRBJ2-7	.	TRBV6-5	15	many	TGTGCCAGCAGTTACTCTCAGGGGAAAGACTACGAGCAGTACTTC	CASSYSQGKDYEQYF
TRBJ1-2	.	TRBV29-1	13	few	TGCAGCGTTACTAGCTGGGATAACTATGGCTACACCTTC	CSVTSWDNYGYTF
TRBJ1-2	TRBD1	TRBV6-1	16	.	TGTGCCAGCAGCCCCACCTCAGGGGGCGTCCTTCGTGGCTACACCTTC	CASSPTSGGVLRGYTF
TRBJ2-7	.	TRBV27	13	.	TGTGCCAGCAGTTATGACAGTCTCAGTGAGCAGTACTTC	CASSYDSLSEQYF
TRBJ2-6	.	TRBV13	15	few	TGTGCCAGCAGCTTCAGGGTGTCTGGGGCCAACGTCCTGACTTTC	CASSFRVSGANVLTF
TRBJ2-5	.	TRBV29-1	12	many	TGCAGCGTCGAGGGCTCAGAAGAGACCCAGTACTTC	CSVEGSEETQYF
TRBJ2-2	TRBD2	TRBV6-4	14	many	TGTGCCAGCGCCCCGGGGGGGCAGACCGGGGAGCTGTTTTTT	CASAPGGQTGELFF
TRBJ1-5	.	TRBV7-9	13	.	TGTGCCAGCAGCCCAGGGTTGAGTCAGCCCCAGCATTTT	CASSPGLSQPQHF
TRBJ2-1	TRBD2	TRBV12-3/TRBV12-4	20	many	TGTGCCAGCAGTTCGCCACTAGCGGGAGGGCCGAAGGGGTCCTACAATGAGCAGTTCTTC	CASSSPLAGGPKGSYNEQFF
TRBJ2-2	.	TRBV20-1	12	.	TGCAGTGCTAGAGATTTTTCCGGGGAGCTGTTTTTT	CSARDFSGELFF
TRBJ2-5	.	TRBV5-1	14	few	TGCGCCAGCAGTCAGGGGAACGTCGCCGAGACCCAGTACTTC	CASSQGNVAETQYF
TRBJ2-1	.	TRBV27	13	many	TGTGCCAGCACAGGTCTGGATGGCGATGAGCAGTTCTTC	CASTGLDGDEQFF
TRBJ2-7	.	TRBV7-2	13	.	TGTGCCAGCAGCTTCCTACCTGAGGACGAGCAGTACTTC	CASSFLPEDEQYF
TRBJ1-2	.	TRBV28	17	.	TGTGCCAGCAGTTTACGATATCAACTCGACTTATTTAGAGTCTACACCTTC	CASSLRYQLDLFRVYTF
TRBJ2-1	TRBD2	TRBV7-2	15	.	TGTGCCAGCAGCTTAGACGGGAGGTCCTACAATGAGCAGTTCTTC	CASSLDGRSYNEQFF
TRBJ1-1	TRBD1	TRBV20-1	13	many	TGCAGTGGTTCGACAGGGTGGAACACTGAAGCTTTCTTT	CSGSTGWNTEAFF
TRBJ2-3	.	TRBV12-5	15	.	TGTGCTAGTGGTGACTCCCCGGGGGGCACAGATACGCAGTATTTT	CASGDSPGGTDTQYF
TRBJ1-2	.	TRBV7-9	13	many	TGTGCCAGCAGCGAGACACCCAACTATGGCTACACCTTC	CASSETPNYGYTF
TRBJ2-7	TRBD2	TRBV13	16	few	TGTGCCAGCAGCATGAATCACGGCGGGAGTATTTACGAGCAGTACTTC	CASSMNHGGSIYEQYF